The 11 T cell receptor beta chains presented below share a single source sample, sequenced in a study of liver allograft versus peripheral blood T cells. The overall study: Liver transplant recipients had T cell receptor repertoires compared between transplanted liver and peripheral blood.

TCRdb recomputed calls from the reads with MiXCR, one row per CDR3 protein. The profile covers approximately 8,600 distinct CDR3 sequences, with over 15% appearing a single time and approximately 1.8% taken by the ten largest. These receptors came from a human patient who had a liver transplant. Some T cells may be graft donor cells.

Within the sample, this clonotype is medium-sized (0.01 to 0.1%). The genes are TRBV29-1 and TRBJ1-5; the match to TRBD1 covers 7 bases. This CDR3 is 14 amino acids long. V shed 7 bases, J shed 3 bases, and the junction held 9 bases outside the gene matches. Germline V gene lookup returns CDR1 SQVTM and CDR2 ANQGSEA. The CDR3 DNA is TGCAGCGCTGGGGGGACAGATCCCAATCAGCCCCAGCATTTT. As protein: CSAGGTDPNQPQHF.

A few counts support this clonotype. The V gene is TRBV14, the J gene TRBJ1-2; TRBD1 is a possible D gene (6 bases). Germline V lookup: CDR1 SGHDN, CDR2 FVKESK. The CDR3 totals 14 residues. With 4 bases removed from V and 4 bases from J, the gap between germline ends came to 13 bases. CDR3 DNA: TGTGCCAGCAGCCCGGCCGGGACAACCTATGGCTACACCTTC. Amino acids: CASSPAGTTYGYTF.

This clonotype is labeled as medium-sized (0.01 to 0.1%). The chain carries TRBV6-5 and TRBJ1-2, with D perhaps matching TRBD1 (6 bases). CDR3 length: 16 amino acids. Germline V gene data show CDR1 as MNHEY and CDR2 as SVGAGI. V lost 0 bases and J 3 bases, leaving 14 bases between the germline ends. The CDR3 nucleotides read TGTGCCAGCAGTTACTCTTCAGGGGACGCTCACTATGGCTACACCTTC. Its translation: CASSYSSGDAHYGYTF.

The chain carries TRBV20-1 and TRBJ1-2, with 8 bases aligning to TRBD1. The CDR3 consists of 12 residues. Trimming removed 3 bases from V and 8 bases from J; junction bases left unmatched: 5. Germline assignment: CDR1 DFQATT and CDR2 SNEGSKA (reference sequence). CDR3 sequence: CSARGDRYGYTF. The CDR3 nucleotides are TGCAGTGCTAGGGGGGACAGGTACGGCTACACCTTC.

By share, this clonotype counts as medium-sized. The genes are TRBV27 and TRBJ1-6; TRBD1 matches 12 bases. The germline CDR1 and CDR2 sequences are MNHEY and SMNVEV (reference sequence). Losses at the gene ends were 6 bases for V and 8 bases for J; bases not matched to a gene: 8. This CDR3 contains 16 residues. The CDR3 region has the DNA TGTGCCAGCAGCCTCCTGGGGACAGGGGGCCATTCACCCCTCCACTTT. As protein: CASSLLGTGGHSPLHF.

The rearrangement joins TRBV4-1 to TRBJ1-2; TRBD1 is a possible D gene (5 bases). This CDR3 has 16 amino acids. Germline CDR1 and CDR2: MGHRA and YSYEKL. V shed 4 bases and J shed 5 bases, with 20 bases lying between them. CDR3 residues: CASSPEAGGGTYGYTF. The CDR3 region has the DNA TGCGCCAGCAGCCCAGAGGCCGGGGGGGGGACGTATGGCTACACCTTC.

In its sample, this clonotype is medium-sized. V gene TRBV19 combines with J gene TRBJ1-6; D perhaps matches TRBD1 (6 bases). Germline V lookup: CDR1 LNHDA, CDR2 SQIVND (reference sequence). V shed 0 bases and J shed 10 bases, with 13 bases lying between them. CDR3 length: 15 residues. The chain's CDR3 is CASSIEAGAGSPLHF. The CDR3 nucleotides read TGTGCCAGTAGTATAGAGGCAGGGGCCGGATCACCCCTCCACTTT.

This clonotype is medium-sized in the sample. V is TRBV19 and J is TRBJ1-1, with D possibly TRBD1 on 6 matching bases. The ends were cut back, 5 bases at V and 5 bases at J, with 15 bases in the middle. CDR3 length: 14 residues. Germline V gene sequence: CDR1 LNHDA, CDR2 SQIVND (reference sequence). CDR3 amino acids: CASSPLGRGTEAFF. The CDR3 nucleotides are TGTGCCAGTAGTCCGTTAGGGAGGGGGACTGAAGCTTTCTTT.

As DNA, the CDR3 is TGTGCCAGCTCGGGCCGAGAGACCCAGTACTTC. Protein: CASSGRETQYF. The chain joins TRBV7-2 to TRBJ2-5; D remains ambiguous. The CDR3 runs to 11 residues. V was trimmed by 8 bases and J by 4 bases, leaving 8 bases between them. Per the germline V gene, CDR1 is SGHTA and CDR2 is FQGNSA.

This clonotype was seen a handful of times. The chain recombines TRBV20-1 with TRBJ1-2; the D is unclear. Per germline, CDR1 DFQATT and CDR2 SNEGSKA (reference sequence). This CDR3 is 12 amino acids long. Between the trimmed V and J ends, which lost 4 bases and 4 bases, there was a span of 10 bases. The CDR3 bases are TGCAGTGCTACGCAAGACCCCTATGGCTACACCTTC. Amino acid sequence: CSATQDPYGYTF.

A remark on this clonotype: A much larger clone lies one base from this, so it may be a read error. The chain carries TRBV7-2 and TRBJ2-7; D may be TRBD2 (6 bases). This CDR3 spans 14 amino acids. CDR1 SGHTA and CDR2 FQGNSA come from the germline V gene. DNA of the CDR3: TGTGCCAGCAGCTTCGTGGAGGGCTCCTACGAGAAGTACTTC. This encodes CASSFVEGSYEKYF.